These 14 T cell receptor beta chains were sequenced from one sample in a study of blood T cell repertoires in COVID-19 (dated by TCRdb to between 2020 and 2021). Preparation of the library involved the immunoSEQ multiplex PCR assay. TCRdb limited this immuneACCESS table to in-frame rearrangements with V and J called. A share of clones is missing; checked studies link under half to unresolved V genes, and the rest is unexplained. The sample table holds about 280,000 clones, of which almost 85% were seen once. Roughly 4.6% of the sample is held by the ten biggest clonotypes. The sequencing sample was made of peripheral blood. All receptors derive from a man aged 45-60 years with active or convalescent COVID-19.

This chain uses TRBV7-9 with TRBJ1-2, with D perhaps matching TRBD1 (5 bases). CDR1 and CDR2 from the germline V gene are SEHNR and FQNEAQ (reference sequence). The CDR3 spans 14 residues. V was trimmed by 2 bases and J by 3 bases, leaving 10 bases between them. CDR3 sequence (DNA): TGTGCCAGCAGCTTACTACAGGCCTACTATGGCTACACCTTC. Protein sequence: CASSLLQAYYGYTF.

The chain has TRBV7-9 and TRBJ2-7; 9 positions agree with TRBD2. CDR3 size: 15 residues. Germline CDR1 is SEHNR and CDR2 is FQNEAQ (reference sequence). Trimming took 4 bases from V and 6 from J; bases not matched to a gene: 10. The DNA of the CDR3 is TGTGCCAGCAGCTCAGCCCCCCAACTAGCGGGCGAGCAGTACTTC. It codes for CASSSAPQLAGEQYF.

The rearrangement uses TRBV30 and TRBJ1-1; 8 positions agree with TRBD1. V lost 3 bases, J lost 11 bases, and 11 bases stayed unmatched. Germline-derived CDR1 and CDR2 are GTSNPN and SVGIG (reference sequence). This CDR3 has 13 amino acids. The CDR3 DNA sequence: TGTGCCTGGAGGGAACAGGGGGGTTTGAGTGCTTTCTTT. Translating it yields CAWREQGGLSAFF.

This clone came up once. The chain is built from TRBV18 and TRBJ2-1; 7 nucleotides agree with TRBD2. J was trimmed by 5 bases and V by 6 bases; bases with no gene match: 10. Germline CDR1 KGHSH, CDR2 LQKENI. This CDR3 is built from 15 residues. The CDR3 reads CASSPQFGGDNEQFF. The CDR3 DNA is TGTGCCAGCTCCCCCCAATTTGGGGGGGACAATGAGCAGTTCTTC.

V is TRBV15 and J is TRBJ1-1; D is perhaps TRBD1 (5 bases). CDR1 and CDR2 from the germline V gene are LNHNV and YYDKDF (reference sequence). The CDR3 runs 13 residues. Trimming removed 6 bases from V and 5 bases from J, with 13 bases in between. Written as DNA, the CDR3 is TGTGCCACCAGAAGTTACGGGGGGACTGAAGCTTTCTTT. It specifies CATRSYGGTEAFF. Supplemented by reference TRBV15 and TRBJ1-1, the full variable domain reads DAMVIQNPRYQVTQFGKPVTLSCSQTLNHNVMYWYQQKSSQAPKLLFHYYDKDFNNEADTPDNFQSRRPNTSFCFLDIRSPGLGDTAMYLCATRSYGGTEAFFGQGTRLTVV.

CDR3 amino acids: CASSLTEGSYEQYF. The CDR3, as DNA: TGTGCCAGCAGTCTCACGGAGGGGTCCTACGAGCAGTACTTC. The chain links TRBV2 to TRBJ2-7; maybe TRBD2 (6 bases). The CDR3 covers 14 residues. Germline V gene lookup returns CDR1 SNHLY and CDR2 FYNNEI. V lost 5 bases, J lost 1 base, and 12 bases lay in between.

CDR3 DNA: TGTGCCAGCAGCACGAAGGTACAGGCCTACGAGCAGTACTTC. This codes for CASSTKVQAYEQYF. The J gene is TRBJ2-7, the V gene TRBV21-1; the listed D gene, TRBD1, was not tested against the DNA. TRBV21-1 counts as a pseudogene. The CDR3 is made up of 14 amino acids.

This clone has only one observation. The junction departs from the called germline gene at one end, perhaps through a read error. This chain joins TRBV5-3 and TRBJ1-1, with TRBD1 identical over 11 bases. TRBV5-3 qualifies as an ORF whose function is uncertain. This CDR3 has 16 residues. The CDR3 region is CVRSMDRGLLDTEAFF. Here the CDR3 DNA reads TGTGTCAGAAGCATGGACAGGGGGCTTCTCGACACTGAAGCTTTCTTT.

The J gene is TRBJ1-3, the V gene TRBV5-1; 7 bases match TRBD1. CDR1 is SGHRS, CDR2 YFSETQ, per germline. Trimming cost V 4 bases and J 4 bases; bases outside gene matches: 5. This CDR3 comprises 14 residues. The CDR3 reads CASSRDREGNTIYF. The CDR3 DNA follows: TGCGCCAGCAGCCGTGACAGGGAAGGAAACACCATATATTTT.

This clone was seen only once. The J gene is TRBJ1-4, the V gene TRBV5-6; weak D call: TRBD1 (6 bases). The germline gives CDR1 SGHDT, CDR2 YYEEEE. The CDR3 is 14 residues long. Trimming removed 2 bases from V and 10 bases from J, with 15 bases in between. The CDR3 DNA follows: TGTGCCAGCAGCTTACAGGGCCGGTGGGGAAAACTGTTTTTT. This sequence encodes CASSLQGRWGKLFF.

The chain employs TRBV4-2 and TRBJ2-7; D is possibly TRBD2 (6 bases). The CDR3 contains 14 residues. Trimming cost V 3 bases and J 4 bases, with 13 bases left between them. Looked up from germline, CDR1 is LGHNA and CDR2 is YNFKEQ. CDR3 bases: TGTGCCAGCAGCCAGGGCTCCGGGGGTTACGAGCAGTACTTC. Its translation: CASSQGSGGYEQYF.

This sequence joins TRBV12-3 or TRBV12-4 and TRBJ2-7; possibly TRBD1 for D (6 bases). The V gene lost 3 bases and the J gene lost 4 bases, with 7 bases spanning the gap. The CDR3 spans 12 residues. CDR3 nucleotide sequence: TGTGCCAGCAGTTTTGGACAGTACGAGCAGTACTTC. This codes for CASSFGQYEQYF.

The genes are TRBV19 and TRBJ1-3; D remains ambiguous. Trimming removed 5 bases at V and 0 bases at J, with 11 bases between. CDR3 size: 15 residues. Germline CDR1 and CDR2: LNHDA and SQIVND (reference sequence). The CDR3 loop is CASSDRGSSGNTIYF. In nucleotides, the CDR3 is TGTGCCAGTAGTGACCGAGGAAGCTCTGGAAACACCATATATTTT.

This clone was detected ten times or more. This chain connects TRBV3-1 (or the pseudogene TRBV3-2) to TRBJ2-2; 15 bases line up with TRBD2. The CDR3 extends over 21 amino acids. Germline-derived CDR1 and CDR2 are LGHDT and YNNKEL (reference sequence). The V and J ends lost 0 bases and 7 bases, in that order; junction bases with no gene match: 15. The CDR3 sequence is CASSQERDGLAGGRQNGELFF. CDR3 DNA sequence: TGTGCCAGCAGCCAAGAGCGGGACGGACTAGCGGGAGGGCGTCAGAACGGGGAGCTGTTTTTT.